The rows below give T cell receptor beta chains drawn from one sample of a study of identical twins. TCRdb redid the calling of the 5' RACE reads with MiXCR, one entry per CDR3 protein. Among about 520,000 distinct CDR3 sequences listed, approximately 22% were seen once. This sample also appeared in a second study, on T cells expressing NK-cell markers.

Material for sequencing was CD4+ T cells sorted from blood. Receptors originate from a young woman in good health. The CDR3 runs from the conserved cysteine through the conserved F or W. D genes are given only for firm matches. Some rows have no size entry. The others give once, few or many, or a class for an expanded clone.

TRBJ2-7 | TRBV15 | . | . | CATSRQDRYEQYF | TGTGCCACCAGCAGACAGGACCGGTACGAGCAGTACTTC
TRBJ2-1 | TRBV7-2 | . | . | CASSLAYSEQFF | TGTGCCAGCAGCTTGGCATATAGTGAGCAGTTCTTC
TRBJ1-6 | TRBV20-1 | . | . | CSARPGQANSPLHF | TGCAGTGCTAGGCCGGGCCAGGCAAATTCACCCCTCCACTTT
TRBJ2-1 | TRBV29-1 | many | . | CSVEGRRESYNEQFF | TGCAGCGTTGAAGGGCGACGGGAATCCTACAATGAGCAGTTCTTC
TRBJ2-7 | TRBV20-1 | . | TRBD2 | CSARGLADLYEQYF | TGCAGTGCTAGAGGACTAGCGGACTTGTACGAGCAGTACTTC
TRBJ2-5 | TRBV9 | . | TRBD2 | CASSTHLVLAGQSQKTQYF | TGTGCCAGCAGCACTCACTTGGTGCTAGCGGGACAAAGCCAAAAGACCCAGTACTTC
TRBJ2-7 | TRBV7-2 | . | . | CASRYTGTYEQYF | TGTGCCAGCAGGTACACAGGGACCTACGAGCAGTACTTC
TRBJ2-7 | TRBV5-5 | few | TRBD2 | CASSWGLAGVLSYEQYF | TGTGCCAGCAGTTGGGGACTAGCGGGAGTTCTCTCCTACGAGCAGTACTTC
TRBJ1-4 | TRBV7-2 | few | TRBD1 | CASSIPTGLYEKLFF | TGTGCCAGCAGCATCCCGACAGGGCTTTATGAAAAACTGTTTTTT
TRBJ1-5 | TRBV7-2 | . | . | CASSLEVRNQPQHF | TGTGCCAGCAGCTTAGAAGTCCGAAATCAGCCCCAGCATTTT
TRBJ2-3 | TRBV29-1 | . | TRBD2 | CSARGGQTTDTQYF | TGCAGCGCCCGGGGGGGGCAGACCACAGATACGCAGTATTTT
TRBJ2-5 | TRBV9 | . | . | CASSVGGYVTQETQYF | TGTGCCAGCAGCGTAGGGGGATATGTGACCCAAGAGACCCAGTACTTC
TRBJ2-7 | TRBV4-1 | . | . | CASSRLASGTYEQYF | TGCGCCAGCAGCCGCCTAGCGAGCGGTACCTACGAGCAGTACTTC
TRBJ1-2 | TRBV20-1 | . | TRBD1 | CSAYGDRGFYGYTF | TGCAGTGCTTATGGGGACAGGGGATTCTATGGCTACACCTTC
TRBJ1-1 | TRBV18 | once | . | CASSPFGGGAFF | TGTGCCAGCTCACCTTTTGGGGGAGGAGCTTTCTTT
TRBJ2-3 | TRBV29-1 | . | TRBD1 | CSVLAGTDATDTQYF | TGCAGCGTTTTAGCCGGGACAGATGCCACAGATACGCAGTATTTT
TRBJ2-3 | TRBV7-2 | . | . | CASSLGISSSDTQYF | TGTGCCAGCAGCTTGGGGATCTCTTCCTCGGATACGCAGTATTTT
TRBJ1-1 | TRBV5-5 | many | . | CASSPEPSSQGLF | TGTGCCAGCAGCCCGGAACCGAGCTCACAGGGTCTGTTT
TRBJ2-1 | TRBV6-2/TRBV6-3 | . | . | CASSYSRATYNEQFF | TGTGCCAGCAGTTACTCGAGAGCGACGTACAATGAGCAGTTCTTC
TRBJ1-5 | TRBV20-1 | many | . | CSASGQFQEPQHF | TGCAGTGCTTCTGGACAGTTCCAGGAGCCCCAGCATTTT
TRBJ2-3 | TRBV9 | few | TRBD2 | CASSVIAGPRDTQYF | TGTGCCAGCAGCGTTATAGCGGGACCGAGGGATACGCAGTATTTT
TRBJ2-7 | TRBV25-1 | . | . | CASSESGLYEQYF | TGTGCCAGCAGTGAAAGTGGTCTGTACGAGCAGTACTTC
TRBJ1-4 | TRBV10-3 | few | . | CAISEAGTEKLFF | TGTGCCATCAGTGAGGCGGGTACTGAAAAACTGTTTTTT
TRBJ2-7 | TRBV12-3/TRBV12-4 | few | . | CASRDKQYF | TGTGCCAGCAGGGACAAGCAGTACTTC
TRBJ1-1 | TRBV20-1 | . | . | CSALDGANTEAFF | TGCAGTGCCCTAGACGGGGCTAACACTGAAGCTTTCTTT
TRBJ2-5 | TRBV7-8 | . | . | CASSLATGGYSRQETQYF | TGTGCCAGCAGCTTAGCGACGGGCGGGTACTCCCGTCAAGAGACCCAGTACTTC
TRBJ2-1 | TRBV4-3 | few | TRBD2 | CASSQGEGGPLNEQFF | TGCGCCAGCAGCCAAGGAGAGGGAGGGCCACTCAATGAGCAGTTCTTC
TRBJ2-3 | TRBV20-1 | few | . | CSATRQGTDTQYF | TGCAGTGCCACCCGACAAGGCACAGATACGCAGTATTTT
TRBJ2-6 | TRBV6-1 | few | TRBD2 | CASSPRTSSGANVLTF | TGTGCCAGCAGTCCCCGGACTAGCTCTGGGGCCAACGTCCTGACTTTC
TRBJ2-5 | TRBV15 | few | . | CATSRLEGGGETQYF | TGTGCCACCAGCAGATTGGAGGGGGGCGGAGAGACCCAGTACTTC
TRBJ2-5 | TRBV19 | . | . | CASSIARQETQYF | TGTGCCAGTAGTATAGCGCGCCAAGAGACCCAGTACTTC
TRBJ2-6 | TRBV12-3/TRBV12-4 | . | . | CASSLGNGLVGANVLTF | TGTGCCAGCAGTTTGGGAAACGGTCTTGTTGGGGCCAACGTCCTGACTTTC
TRBJ2-1 | TRBV9 | few | TRBD1 | CASSARDRWVGRNEQFF | TGTGCCAGCAGCGCTAGGGACAGGTGGGTCGGGCGCAATGAGCAGTTCTTC
TRBJ2-5 | TRBV5-1 | few | TRBD2 | CASSLKLAGTQETQYF | TGCGCCAGCAGCTTGAAGCTAGCGGGGACCCAAGAGACCCAGTACTTC
TRBJ2-3 | TRBV2 | . | . | CASSEFGDTQYF | TGTGCCAGCAGTGAATTTGGAGATACGCAGTATTTT
TRBJ2-6 | TRBV11-1 | . | . | CASSPRGGQSFSGANVLTF | TGTGCCAGCAGCCCCAGGGGGGGACAGAGCTTCTCTGGGGCCAACGTCCTGACTTTC
TRBJ2-3 | TRBV20-1 | . | TRBD2 | CSTPTSGSSDTQYF | TGCAGTACCCCGACTAGCGGGAGTTCAGATACGCAGTATTTT
TRBJ2-4 | TRBV9 | . | . | CASSPLGGRQNIQYF | TGTGCCAGCAGCCCCCTGGGGGGACGTCAAAACATTCAGTACTTC
TRBJ2-1 | TRBV2 | . | TRBD1 | CAGTGGYNEQFF | TGTGCCGGGACAGGAGGGTACAATGAGCAGTTCTTC
TRBJ1-1 | TRBV29-1 | . | . | CSVQGIAGAFF | TGCAGCGTTCAGGGAATAGCAGGAGCTTTCTTT
TRBJ2-1 | TRBV20-1 | few | TRBD1 | CSARDLGDRGYNEQFF | TGCAGTGCTAGAGATCTAGGAGACAGGGGATACAATGAGCAGTTCTTC
TRBJ2-1 | TRBV9 | . | . | CASSVGVKGDEQFF | TGTGCCAGCAGCGTAGGGGTCAAAGGGGATGAGCAGTTCTTC
TRBJ2-7 | TRBV10-3 | few | . | CAISESGGSYSYEQYF | TGTGCCATCAGTGAGTCCGGAGGCAGCTACTCCTACGAGCAGTACTTC
TRBJ2-5 | TRBV7-3 | . | . | CASSLLGHHQETQYF | TGTGCCAGCAGCTTACTCGGACACCACCAAGAGACCCAGTACTTC
TRBJ2-1 | TRBV20-1 | . | . | CSAGITYNEQFF | TGCAGTGCTGGTATTACCTACAATGAGCAGTTCTTC
TRBJ1-1 | TRBV12-3/TRBV12-4 | few | . | CASSLSTTGAFF | TGTGCCAGCAGTTTATCAACAACTGGGGCTTTCTTT
TRBJ2-7 | TRBV5-1 | . | . | CASSLSRPTYEQYF | TGCGCCAGCAGCTTGTCTCGTCCCACCTACGAGCAGTACTTC
TRBJ2-2 | TRBV12-5 | few | . | CASGKDNPNTGELFF | TGTGCTAGTGGAAAGGACAACCCGAACACCGGGGAGCTGTTTTTT
TRBJ2-1 | TRBV5-5 | many | TRBD2 | CASNSRSGSNEQFF | TGTGCCAGCAACTCGCGGAGCGGGAGCAATGAGCAGTTCTTC
TRBJ2-1 | TRBV5-1 | few | TRBD2 | CASETSGGNNEQFF | TGCGCCAGCGAGACTAGCGGGGGAAACAATGAGCAGTTCTTC
TRBJ1-1 | TRBV27 | . | . | CASSFLGGETEAFF | TGTGCCAGCAGTTTCCTTGGGGGAGAGACTGAAGCTTTCTTT
TRBJ2-4 | TRBV3-1 | . | . | CASSQAPALRYIQYF | TGTGCCAGCAGCCAAGCCCCAGCCCTAAGATACATTCAGTACTTC
TRBJ1-5 | TRBV29-1 | many | . | CSVGENSNQPQHF | TGCAGCGTTGGTGAGAATAGCAATCAGCCCCAGCATTTT
TRBJ1-5 | TRBV20-1 | few | TRBD1 | CSARDLAGGGQPQHF | TGCAGTGCTAGAGATCTGGCAGGGGGGGGTCAGCCCCAGCATTTT